This record concerns one T cell receptor (beta chain) sequence. These data are taken from a study of blood T cell repertoires in COVID-19. Original analysis: Reference gene primer amplification yielded estimated nucleated cell counts. Repertoires were generated with immunoSEQ multiplex PCR, while TCRdb's copy carries only in-frame clones and drops some. That table is the source of V, J and clone size, and D and trimming were worked out from the DNA. The sample gives about 140,000 clones, almost 90% of which show up once; over 1.5% is in the top ten. Germline loops: CDR1 SGHTA, CDR2 FQGNSA. This CDR3 has 16 amino acids. V lost 5 bases and J lost 5, with 21 bases in between.

The source is a woman aged 55-69 years with acute or convalescent COVID-19. The chain employs TRBV7-2 and TRBJ1-2, with a tentative D call TRBD1 (5 bases). The sequenced material came from peripheral blood. CDR3 sequence reads: CASSGGLRAVEYGYTF. CDR3 DNA sequence: TGTGCCAGCAGCGGGGGACTTAGAGCAGTAGAATATGGCTACACCTTC.